The sequence of this T cell receptor (beta chain) was determined in a study of human T cells and chemical hapten exposure. One entry per CDR3 protein results from TCRdb running MiXCR on the RACE reads. Counted here are roughly 190,000 distinct CDR3 sequences, 20% to 25% occurring once; the ten biggest clones make up under 8.5%. Note on this clonotype: Its antigen remains unidentified.

V was trimmed by 6 bases and J by 2 bases, leaving 14 bases between them. Germline V gene lookup returns CDR1 SGDLS and CDR2 YYNGEE. The CDR3 covers 14 residues. Time point noted: patch test 1, 2 weeks after DPC sensitization. Treatment indicated: therapeutic diphenylcyclopropenone sensitization with weekly scalp DPC. Extraction yielded total RNA from whole blood (unfractionated). Study-level results: Donors had alopecia, so their immune response may differ from healthy people's.

The source was whole blood, collected in connection with sensitization to the hapten diphenylcyclopropenone (DPC). The chain combines TRBV9 with TRBJ1-2; possible D gene TRBD1, 5 bases. The sequence came from a woman aged 50 to 60 with alopecia areata. Some clones in this sample may be carry-over from other donors' samples. The CDR3 region has the DNA TGTGCCAGCACACCAGGGAAAGGGAACTATGGCTACACCTTC. Protein: CASTPGKGNYGYTF.